This passage covers 22 T cell receptor beta chains from one sample sequenced in a study of blood T cell repertoires in COVID-19. The table came from immunoSEQ multiplex PCR; TCRdb's copy has only in-frame clones and leaves some out. Of 250,000 to 350,000 clones in the sample, more than 80% are singletons; the top ten hold approximately 2.5%. Sequencing used PBMCs or T cells enriched from blood (not recorded which). The source of these receptors is a young woman who had recovered from COVID-19.

The rearrangement uses TRBV5-1 and TRBJ2-3, with 7 bases that match TRBD1. J was trimmed by 5 bases and V by 4 bases; bases with no gene match: 13. The CDR3 runs to 16 residues. Germline CDR1 reads SGHRS; CDR2 reads YFSETQ. DNA for the CDR3: TGCGCCAGCAGCCTGGGCGTCGGGACAGCACAAGATACGCAGTATTTT. Translated, it gives CASSLGVGTAQDTQYF. The variable domain in full, completed from reference TRBV5-1 and TRBJ2-3, reads KAGVTQTPRYLIKTRGQQVTLSCSPISGHRSVSWYQQTPGQGLQFLFEYFSETQRNKGNFPGRFSGRQFSNSRSEMNVSTLELGDSALYLCASSLGVGTAQDTQYFGPGTRLTVL.

This clone occurred once. V gene TRBV11-3 combines with J gene TRBJ1-1; 7 nucleotides match TRBD1. CDR1 is SGHNT, CDR2 YENEEA, per germline. The CDR3 is 15 amino acids. Trimming removed 3 bases from V and 1 base from J; junction bases left unmatched: 5. CDR3 region: CASSLTGSKNTEAFF. In DNA form, the CDR3 reads TGTGCCAGCAGCTTGACAGGGTCCAAGAACACTGAAGCTTTCTTT.

The chain has TRBV9 and TRBJ1-1; weak D call: TRBD1 (5 bases). Trimming cost V 4 bases and J 5 bases, with 18 bases left between them. The germline CDR1 and CDR2 sequences are SGDLS and YYNGEE. CDR3 size: 15 residues. The CDR3 loop reads CASSPPRGGWTEAFF. The CDR3 coding sequence is TGTGCCAGCAGCCCACCCCGGGGGGGGTGGACTGAAGCTTTCTTT.

This clone was counted a single time. The gene calls are TRBV29-1 and TRBJ2-7; 10 nucleotides agree with TRBD2. CDR3 length: 14 residues. Per germline, CDR1 SQVTM and CDR2 ANQGSEA. The trim removed 6 bases at V and 4 bases at J, leaving 9 bases unmatched. The CDR3 loop is CSVSGGAGGYEQYF. DNA for the CDR3: TGCAGCGTGAGCGGGGGGGCCGGGGGGTACGAGCAGTACTTC.

This clone has only a few counts. This CDR3 is also generated by other DNA sequences in the sample. The J gene is TRBJ1-6, the V gene TRBV19; D not resolved. The CDR3 has 17 residues. The ends were cut back, 2 bases at V and 4 bases at J, with 15 bases in the middle. Germline loops: CDR1 LNHDA, CDR2 SQIVND (reference sequence). The CDR3 DNA is TGTGCCAGTAGTATAAGGTCCGGGGTCAGTTATAATTCACCCCTCCACTTT. Translated, it gives CASSIRSGVSYNSPLHF.

This clone was counted a single time. The V and J genes are TRBV3-1 (or the pseudogene TRBV3-2) and TRBJ1-2; the match to TRBD1 covers 8 bases. Trimming removed 4 bases from V and 5 bases from J; junction bases left unmatched: 9. The V gene's germline CDR1 is LGHDT and CDR2 YNNKEL (reference sequence). CDR3 length: 15 residues. This CDR3 reads CASSPRQGYLYGYTF. DNA for the CDR3: TGTGCCAGCAGCCCACGACAGGGGTACTTGTATGGCTACACCTTC.

The chain links TRBV7-9 to TRBJ2-6; D possibly corresponds to TRBD2 (6 bases). From germline, CDR1 is SEHNR and CDR2 FQNEAQ (reference sequence). Trimming shortened V by 5 bases and J by 2 bases, and 10 bases separated the two germline ends. The CDR3 loop spans 15 amino acids. The CDR3 bases are TGTGCCAGCAGCCGATCGGGGGCTGGGGCCAACGTCCTGACTTTC. The encoded protein is CASSRSGAGANVLTF. Looking up the rest from reference TRBV7-9 and TRBJ2-6 gives the full variable domain: DTGVSQNPRHKITKRGQNVTFRCDPISEHNRLYWYRQTLGQGPEFLTYFQNEAQLEKSRLLSDRFSAERPKGSFSTLEIQRTEQGDSAMYLCASSRSGAGANVLTFGAGSRLTVL.

The chain employs TRBV12-3 or TRBV12-4 and TRBJ2-7; D unclear. The CDR3 contains 11 residues. Trimming pared 6 bases from V and 5 bases from J, leaving 8 bases between. CDR3 coding DNA: TGTGCCAGCAGCTCCTACGACGAGCAGTACTTC. It is translated as CASSSYDEQYF.

This clone came up a few times. The V and J genes are TRBV7-9 and TRBJ2-3, with a tentative D call TRBD2 (6 bases). V shed 5 bases and J shed 3 bases, with 18 bases lying between them. Germline values: CDR1 SEHNR, CDR2 FQNEAQ (reference sequence). There are 16 residues in the CDR3. DNA of the CDR3: TGTGCCAGCAGCCCCACATTGGGAGGCGAGACAGATACGCAGTATTTT. This sequence encodes CASSPTLGGETDTQYF.

CDR3 in amino acids: CASSPRDRDRRWGATNEKLFF. The CDR3 bases are TGTGCCAGCTCACCGAGGGACAGGGATAGACGGTGGGGGGCAACTAATGAAAAACTGTTTTTT. This rearrangement joins TRBV18 to TRBJ1-4; 9 bases are shared with TRBD1. Per the germline V gene, CDR1 is KGHSH and CDR2 is LQKENI. CDR3 length equals 21 residues. V lost 3 bases to trimming and J lost 0 bases; unmatched junction nucleotides: 17.

This clone was recorded a few times. The genes are TRBV19 and TRBJ1-2, with 7 nucleotides matching TRBD1. Looked up from germline, CDR1 is LNHDA and CDR2 is SQIVND (reference sequence). Trimming removed 7 bases from V and 1 base from J; junction bases left unmatched: 12. CDR3 length: 16 residues. The CDR3 DNA follows: TGTGCCAGTACAAAAATTGGGACAGCCTTTAACTATGGCTACACCTTC. Its translation is CASTKIGTAFNYGYTF.

This clone was observed once. The DNA of the CDR3 is TGCAGTGCTAGTTTTCCCCCTTCGGCAGGCTCCAAAAACATTCAGTACTTC. Protein product: CSASFPPSAGSKNIQYF. The rearrangement links TRBV20-1 to TRBJ2-4; no reliable D call. V shed 3 bases and J shed 2 bases, with 20 bases lying between them. Germline lookup yields CDR1 DFQATT and CDR2 SNEGSKA (reference sequence). This CDR3 is 17 amino acids long.

The chain uses TRBV2 and TRBJ1-2; tentatively, D is TRBD1 (6 bases). Trimming stripped 6 bases from V and 6 bases from J, with 14 bases between. The CDR3 sequence is 13 residues long. Germline lookup yields CDR1 SNHLY and CDR2 FYNNEI. The CDR3 DNA reads as TGTGCCAGCAGGCGGGGGCAAACAGATGGCTACACCTTC. This sequence encodes CASRRGQTDGYTF.

J is TRBJ2-4 and V is TRBV5-5; possibly TRBD2 for D (6 bases). Deletions cut 0 bases from V and 1 base from J, with 14 bases between. Germline V gives CDR1 SGHKS, CDR2 YYEKEE (reference sequence). The CDR3 spans 17 residues. This CDR3 is CASSLVGDLGAKNIQYF. The DNA for the CDR3 is TGTGCCAGCAGCTTGGTAGGGGACTTGGGGGCCAAAAACATTCAGTACTTC.

The chain carries TRBV6-5 and TRBJ1-2, with D possibly being TRBD1 (5 bases). Trimming shortened V by 6 bases and J by 5 bases, and 13 bases separated the two germline ends. The CDR3 spans 13 residues. Germline-derived CDR1 and CDR2 are MNHEY and SVGAGI. The CDR3 is CASRRSRDYGYTF. CDR3 DNA sequence: TGTGCCAGCAGGAGAAGCAGGGATTATGGCTACACCTTC.

This chain connects TRBV7-8 to TRBJ2-1; D is possibly TRBD2 (5 bases). V dropped 4 bases and J dropped 6 bases, with 19 bases sitting between them. CDR1 and CDR2 (germline): SGHVS, FQNEAQ. The CDR3 runs to 16 residues. The CDR3 here is CASSWSTSGRGNEQFF. CDR3 coding DNA: TGTGCCAGCAGCTGGAGTACTAGTGGCCGGGGCAATGAGCAGTTCTTC.

The rearrangement links TRBV3-1 (or the pseudogene TRBV3-2) to TRBJ1-2, with 9 bases lining up with TRBD1. The V segment lost 1 base and the J segment 4 bases; nucleotides outside the gene matches: 4. The germline V gene encodes CDR1 LGHDT and CDR2 YNNKEL (reference sequence). The CDR3 has 15 residues. The CDR3 here is CASSQAQGAFYGYTF. In DNA, the CDR3 is TGTGCCAGCAGCCAAGCACAGGGGGCTTTCTATGGCTACACCTTC.

V and J are TRBV6-5 and TRBJ1-5; 8 bases match TRBD1. Germline V gene sequence: CDR1 MNHEY, CDR2 SVGAGI. J gave up 7 bases and V 3 bases, and 5 bases lay outside the gene matches. There are 14 residues in the CDR3. The CDR3 sequence: CASSYGQGSQPQHF. CDR3 sequence (DNA): TGTGCCAGCAGTTATGGACAGGGAAGCCAGCCCCAGCATTTT.

J is TRBJ2-5 and V is TRBV7-8; 13 bases line up with TRBD2. The CDR3 is 17 amino acids. Germline CDR1 reads SGHVS; CDR2 reads FQNEAQ. The V and J ends lost 1 base and 5 bases, in that order; junction bases with no gene match: 7. The CDR3, as DNA: TGTGCCAGCAGCTTAGAGGGACTAGCGGGGTACAGTGAGACCCAGTACTTC. This encodes CASSLEGLAGYSETQYF.

The gene calls are TRBV7-9 and TRBJ1-3; D unclear. From germline, CDR1 is SEHNR and CDR2 FQNEAQ (reference sequence). Deletions cut 5 bases from V and 3 bases from J, with 11 bases between. CDR3 size: 14 residues. The CDR3 loop is CASSGPGGGNTIYF. As DNA, the CDR3 is TGTGCCAGCAGCGGGCCGGGAGGTGGAAACACCATATATTTT.

The rearrangement joins TRBV11-3 to TRBJ2-1; 8 bases align to TRBD2. Germline loops: CDR1 SGHNT, CDR2 YENEEA. Losses at the gene ends were 0 bases for V and 3 bases for J; bases not matched to a gene: 1. This CDR3 spans 15 amino acids. This CDR3 is CASSLDGGGYNEQFF. CDR3 nucleotides: TGTGCCAGCAGCTTAGACGGGGGGGGCTACAATGAGCAGTTCTTC.

This chain connects TRBV5-1 to TRBJ1-1, with D tentatively TRBD1 (6 bases). CDR3 length: 14 residues. Trimming pared 2 bases from V and 1 base from J, leaving 9 bases between. From germline, CDR1 is SGHRS and CDR2 YFSETQ. The CDR3 sequence is CASSLGGWNTEAFF. The CDR3 region has the DNA TGCGCCAGCAGCTTAGGGGGATGGAACACTGAAGCTTTCTTT.